This entry concerns a single TCR beta chain. What it recognizes is unknown. This sample stems from a study of cytomegalovirus exposure and HLA in healthy donors. Turning to the study itself: Falling in the Caucasian-associated ancestry cluster were less than 85% of under 500 genotyped donors.

V lost 0 bases, J lost 2 bases, and 5 bases stayed unmatched. CDR3 size: 16 residues. In germline, CDR1 is SGHNT, CDR2 YYREEE (reference sequence). Vbeta (60) and Jbeta (13) primers were used in the PCR. Only in-frame clones appear in the TCRdb table, and some are missing; sequencing was by immunoSEQ multiplex PCR. In the table there are more than 90,000 clones, approximately 80% of which are singletons. Overall study results and limits: Presence/absence analysis assumed near-uniform sequencing depth across donors.

The chain uses TRBV5-4 and TRBJ2-1, with 7 bases aligning to TRBD2. This TCR derives from a woman under 30 in good health and CMV-seropositive. Sequencing was performed on PBMCs. The CDR3 DNA reads TGTGCCAGCAGCTTGGTGGGGGACTACCCCTACAATGAGCAGTTCTTC. It yields the protein CASSLVGDYPYNEQFF.